The 16 T cell receptor beta chains in this list originate from one sample, sequenced in a study of response to subunit inactivated influenza vaccine. TCRdb fed the RT-PCR reads into MiXCR, producing one record per CDR3 protein. The repertoire holds fewer than 750,000 distinct CDR3 sequences, with 14% as singletons. Sample: PBMCs from blood, taken less than 13 days after vaccination. These receptors were obtained from a man aged 50-60 years who received an inactivated influenza vaccine.

The rearrangement joins TRBV5-1 to TRBJ2-7; TRBD2 matches 9 bases. This CDR3 contains 13 residues. Trimming cost V 4 bases and J 6 bases; bases outside gene matches: 5. CDR1 and CDR2 from the germline V gene are SGHRS and YFSETQ. CDR3 nucleotides: TGCGCCAGCAGCGCGGGACTAGCAGGCGAGCAGTACTTC. This sequence encodes CASSAGLAGEQYF.

This clonotype was detected a few times. This chain joins TRBV6-5 and TRBJ2-1, with D tentatively TRBD2 (7 bases). CDR3 length: 16 amino acids. V dropped 4 bases and J dropped 9 bases, with 22 bases sitting between them. Germline loops: CDR1 MNHEY, CDR2 SVGAGI. The CDR3 region is CASSLGGDLGYREQFF. The CDR3 nucleotides read TGTGCCAGCAGTTTAGGGGGGGACTTAGGCTACCGTGAGCAGTTCTTC.

The table lists this clonotype with a few counts. This chain links TRBV6-1 with TRBJ2-3; the D is unclear. Trimming stripped 6 bases from V and 11 bases from J, with 24 bases between. CDR1 is MNHNS, CDR2 SASEGT, per germline. This CDR3 has 15 amino acids. The CDR3 sequence: CASSRRAAPESEQYF. The CDR3 DNA follows: TGTGCCAGCAGCCGTAGGGCAGCTCCCGAAAGTGAGCAGTATTTT.

This clonotype was seen more than once but under ten times. V is TRBV5-1 and J is TRBJ1-1; the D is unclear. Trimming cost V 0 bases and J 3 bases, with 9 bases left between them. The length of the CDR3 is 14 residues. Germline CDR1 reads SGHRS; CDR2 reads YFSETQ. CDR3 amino acids: CASSLDGMDTEAFF. As DNA, the CDR3 is TGCGCCAGCAGCTTGGACGGGATGGACACTGAAGCTTTCTTT.

In its sample, this clonotype was seen many times. This chain connects TRBV6-1 to TRBJ1-2; a weak D match, TRBD1 (6 bases). Germline V gives CDR1 MNHNS, CDR2 SASEGT. The CDR3 spans 14 residues. The germline V and J ends were trimmed by 7 bases and 4 bases, with 16 bases remaining between them. The CDR3: CASTEPGVGYGYTF. The CDR3 coding sequence is TGTGCCAGCACCGAACCAGGGGTGGGCTATGGCTACACCTTC.

This chain uses TRBV27 with TRBJ2-1; D ambiguous. The CDR3 consists of 16 residues. CDR1 MNHEY and CDR2 SMNVEV come from the germline V gene (reference sequence). Trimming stripped 1 base from V and 0 bases from J, with 10 bases between. CDR3: CASSLYAASSYNEQFF. DNA for the CDR3: TGTGCCAGCAGTTTATATGCGGCTAGCTCCTACAATGAGCAGTTCTTC.

The rearrangement uses TRBV9 and TRBJ1-1; D is possibly TRBD1 (5 bases). V gave up 3 bases and J gave up 5 bases, with 14 bases separating them. This CDR3 has 14 amino acids. The germline V gene has CDR1 SGDLS and CDR2 YYNGEE. The CDR3 reads CASSAYVTGTEAFF. The CDR3 nucleotides are TGTGCCAGCAGCGCTTACGTTACAGGAACTGAAGCTTTCTTT.

The chain links TRBV11-2 to TRBJ2-7; 11 bases are a match to TRBD1. The junction had 5 bases not matched to a gene; V was cut back by 5 bases and J by 2 bases. This CDR3 is built from 15 residues. CDR1 and CDR2 (germline): SGHAT, FQNNGV. CDR3 sequence: CASSGGQGAAYEQYF. The CDR3, as DNA: TGTGCCAGCAGCGGAGGACAGGGGGCTGCCTACGAGCAGTACTTC.

This clonotype was seen repeatedly, ten times or more. The chain recombines TRBV29-1 with TRBJ1-1; tentative D call: TRBD1 (5 bases). CDR1 and CDR2 from the germline V gene are SQVTM and ANQGSEA. CDR3 length equals 11 residues. Trimming cost V 7 bases and J 6 bases, with 12 bases left between them. Written as DNA, the CDR3 is TGCAGCGCCATTGGGACCGCTGAAGCTTTCTTT. Protein product: CSAIGTAEAFF.

The rearrangement joins TRBV28 to TRBJ1-5; perhaps TRBD1 as D (6 bases). The CDR3 contains 17 residues. V shed 4 bases and J shed 0 bases, with 16 bases lying between them. Germline assignment: CDR1 MDHEN and CDR2 SYDVKM. CDR3 protein: CASSYSVGQHSNQPQHF. For the CDR3, the DNA is TGTGCCAGCAGTTATAGTGTCGGACAGCATAGCAATCAGCCCCAGCATTTT.

The rearrangement uses TRBV12-3 or TRBV12-4 and TRBJ2-7; D is unresolved. The CDR3 extends over 13 amino acids. V gave up 6 bases and J gave up 3 bases, with 12 bases separating them. The CDR3 sequence is CASSFHMGYEQYF. The DNA of the CDR3 is TGTGCCAGCAGCTTCCACATGGGCTACGAGCAGTACTTC.

This clonotype was detected only a few times. This chain connects TRBV5-1 to TRBJ2-4; 7 bases fit TRBD2. CDR1 SGHRS and CDR2 YFSETQ come from the germline V gene. The CDR3 totals 17 residues. The V and J ends lost 3 bases and 6 bases, in that order; junction bases with no gene match: 15. The chain's CDR3 is CASSSLPREGGRNIQYF. The CDR3 DNA follows: TGCGCCAGCAGCTCCCTCCCGAGGGAGGGCGGTAGAAACATTCAGTACTTC.

The CDR3 spells CASSSRTGPRATDTQYF. The CDR3 coding sequence is TGTGCCAGCAGCTCCCGGACTGGTCCTCGGGCCACAGATACGCAGTATTTT. The rearrangement links TRBV5-5 to TRBJ2-3, with a weak D call TRBD2 (5 bases). The length of the CDR3 is 17 residues. From germline, CDR1 is SGHKS and CDR2 YYEKEE (reference sequence). V was cut by 3 bases and J by 2 bases, with 19 bases left in between.

This sequence joins TRBV15 and TRBJ2-5; a possible D gene is TRBD1 (6 bases). CDR3 length: 15 residues. Germline CDR1 is LNHNV and CDR2 is YYDKDF (reference sequence). V dropped 6 bases and J dropped 4 bases, with 18 bases sitting between them. The CDR3: CATSNPGDTGETQYF. The CDR3 DNA sequence: TGTGCCACCAGTAACCCTGGGGACACAGGAGAGACCCAGTACTTC.

This clonotype was observed many times. The J gene is TRBJ1-2, the V gene TRBV9; 7 bases are a match to TRBD1. There are 12 residues in the CDR3. From germline, CDR1 is SGDLS and CDR2 YYNGEE. Trimming removed 5 bases from V and 6 bases from J; junction bases left unmatched: 4. Here the CDR3 DNA reads TGTGCCAGCAGTAGACAGGGAGATGGCTACACCTTC. It specifies CASSRQGDGYTF.

This clonotype was picked up a small number of times. This rearrangement joins TRBV11-2 to TRBJ2-1; 9 nucleotides match TRBD1. The CDR3 covers 19 residues. From germline, CDR1 is SGHAT and CDR2 FQNNGV. V gave up 6 bases and J gave up 2 bases; unmatched junction bases: 17. CDR3 nucleotides: TGTGCCAGCAGATCCCCGGGTGTGGGACAGGGAACTGCCTACAATGAGCAGTTCTTC. Protein product: CASRSPGVGQGTAYNEQFF.